The text below deals with one TCR beta chain. Per the germline V gene, CDR1 is SGDLS and CDR2 is YYNGEE. Deletions cut 3 bases from V and 7 bases from J, with 17 bases between. This CDR3 has 15 residues. The sample is drawn from a study of CD8 T cells in Susac syndrome. The RNA input was roughly 0.45 to 1 ug, and it was reverse transcribed with random hexamers. TCRdb fed the immunoSEQ multiplex PCR reads into MiXCR, producing one record per CDR3 protein. Here the sample spans over 350,000 distinct CDR3 sequences, around 85% being singletons. This sequence originates from a human donor with multiple sclerosis. The J gene is TRBJ2-1, the V gene TRBV9; D perhaps matches TRBD2 (5 bases). Sequencing input: CD8+ T cells from PBMCs. The CDR3 region has the DNA TGTGCCAGCAGCGCGGTTCCCCTCGAGGGTAATGAGCAGTTCTTC. Translation gives CASSAVPLEGNEQFF.